This T cell receptor beta chain is from a study of blood T cell repertoires in COVID-19. This clone has a single count. Clones were sequenced by immunoSEQ multiplex PCR, and TCRdb holds only the in-frame ones, with some missing. The sample yields 200,000 to 250,000 clones, 75% to 90% seen once. Germline V gene lookup returns CDR1 LNHDA and CDR2 SQIVND (reference sequence). This CDR3 region has 14 residues. V was shortened by 2 bases and J by 0 bases, with 7 bases between the two germline ends. The TCR was taken from a woman between 40 and 50 years old with acute COVID-19. The chain couples TRBV19 to TRBJ1-1, with D perhaps TRBD1 (5 bases). Sequencing was performed on PBMCs or T cells enriched from blood (not recorded which). CDR3 amino acids: CASSIRQLNTEAFF. CDR3 DNA: TGTGCCAGTAGTATACGACAGTTGAACACTGAAGCTTTCTTT. Based on the CDR3 plus reference TRBV19 and TRBJ1-1, the full variable domain is DGGITQSPKYLFRKEGQNVTLSCEQNLNHDAMYWYRQDPGQGLRLIYYSQIVNDFQKGDIAEGYSVSREKKESFPLTVTSAQKNPTAFYLCASSIRQLNTEAFFGQGTRLTVV.